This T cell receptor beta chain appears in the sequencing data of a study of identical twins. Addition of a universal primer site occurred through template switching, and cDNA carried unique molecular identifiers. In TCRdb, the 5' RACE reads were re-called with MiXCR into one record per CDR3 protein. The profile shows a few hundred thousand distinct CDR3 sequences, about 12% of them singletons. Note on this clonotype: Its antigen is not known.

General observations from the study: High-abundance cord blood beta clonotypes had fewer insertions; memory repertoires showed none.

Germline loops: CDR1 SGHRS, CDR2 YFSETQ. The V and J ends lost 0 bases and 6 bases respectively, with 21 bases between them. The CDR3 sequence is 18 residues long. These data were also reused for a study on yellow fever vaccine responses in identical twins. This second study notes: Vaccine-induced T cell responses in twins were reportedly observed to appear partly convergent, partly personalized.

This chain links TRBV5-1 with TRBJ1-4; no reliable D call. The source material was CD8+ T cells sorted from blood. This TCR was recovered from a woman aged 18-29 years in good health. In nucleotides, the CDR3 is TGCGCCAGCAGCTTGGCCGCTAATGGCGGAAATAAGCATGAAAAACTGTTTTTT. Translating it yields CASSLAANGGNKHEKLFF. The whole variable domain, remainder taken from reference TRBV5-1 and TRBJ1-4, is KAGVTQTPRYLIKTRGQQVTLSCSPISGHRSVSWYQQTPGQGLQFLFEYFSETQRNKGNFPGRFSGRQFSNSRSEMNVSTLELGDSALYLCASSLAANGGNKHEKLFFGSGTQLSVL.